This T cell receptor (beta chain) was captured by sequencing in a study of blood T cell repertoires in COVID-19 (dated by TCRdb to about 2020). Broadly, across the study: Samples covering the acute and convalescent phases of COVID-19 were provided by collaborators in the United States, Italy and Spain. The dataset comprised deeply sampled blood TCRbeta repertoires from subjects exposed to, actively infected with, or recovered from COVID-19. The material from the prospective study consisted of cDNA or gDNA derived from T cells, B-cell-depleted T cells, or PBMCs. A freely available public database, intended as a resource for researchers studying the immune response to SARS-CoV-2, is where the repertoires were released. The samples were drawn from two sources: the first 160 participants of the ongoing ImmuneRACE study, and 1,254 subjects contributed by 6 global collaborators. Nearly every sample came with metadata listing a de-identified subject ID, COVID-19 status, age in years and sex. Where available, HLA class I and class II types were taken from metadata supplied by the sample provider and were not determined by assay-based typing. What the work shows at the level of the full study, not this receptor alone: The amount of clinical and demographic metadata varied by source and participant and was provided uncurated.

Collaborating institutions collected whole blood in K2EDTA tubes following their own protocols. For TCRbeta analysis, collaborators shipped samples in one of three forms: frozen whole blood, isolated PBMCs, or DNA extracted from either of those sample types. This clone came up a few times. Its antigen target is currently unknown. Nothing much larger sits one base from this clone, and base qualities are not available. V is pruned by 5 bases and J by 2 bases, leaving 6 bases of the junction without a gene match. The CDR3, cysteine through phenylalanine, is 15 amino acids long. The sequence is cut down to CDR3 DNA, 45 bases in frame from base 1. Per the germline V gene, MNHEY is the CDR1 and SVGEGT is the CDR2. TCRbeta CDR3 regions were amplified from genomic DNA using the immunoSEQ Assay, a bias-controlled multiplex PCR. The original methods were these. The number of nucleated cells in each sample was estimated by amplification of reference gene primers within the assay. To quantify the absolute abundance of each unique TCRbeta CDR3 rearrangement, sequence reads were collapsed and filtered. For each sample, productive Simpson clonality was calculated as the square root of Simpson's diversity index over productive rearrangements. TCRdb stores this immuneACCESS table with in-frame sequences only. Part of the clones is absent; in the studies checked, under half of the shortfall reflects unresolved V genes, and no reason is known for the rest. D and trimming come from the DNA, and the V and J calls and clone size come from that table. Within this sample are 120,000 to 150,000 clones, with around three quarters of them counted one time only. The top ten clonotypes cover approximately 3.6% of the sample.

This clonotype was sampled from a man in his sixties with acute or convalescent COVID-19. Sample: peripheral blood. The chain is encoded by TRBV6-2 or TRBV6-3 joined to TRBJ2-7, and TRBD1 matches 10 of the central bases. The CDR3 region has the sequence CASSPPGQGTYEQYF. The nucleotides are TGTGCCAGCAGTCCACCGGGACAGGGGACCTACGAGCAGTACTTC.